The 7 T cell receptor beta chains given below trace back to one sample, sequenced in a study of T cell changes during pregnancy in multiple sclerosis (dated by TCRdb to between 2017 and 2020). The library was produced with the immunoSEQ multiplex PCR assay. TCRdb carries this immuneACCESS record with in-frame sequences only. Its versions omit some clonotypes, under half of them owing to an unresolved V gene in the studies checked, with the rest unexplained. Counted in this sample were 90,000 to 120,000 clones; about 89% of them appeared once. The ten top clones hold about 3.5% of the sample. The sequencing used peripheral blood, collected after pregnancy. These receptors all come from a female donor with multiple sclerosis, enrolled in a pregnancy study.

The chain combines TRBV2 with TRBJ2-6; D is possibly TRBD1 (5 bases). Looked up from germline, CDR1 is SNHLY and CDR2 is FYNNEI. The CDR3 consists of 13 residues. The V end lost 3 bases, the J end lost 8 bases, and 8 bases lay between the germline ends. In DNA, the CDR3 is TGTGCCAGCAGTGACAGGGTGACCAACGTCCTGACTTTC. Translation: CASSDRVTNVLTF. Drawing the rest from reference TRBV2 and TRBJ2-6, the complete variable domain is EPEVTQTPSHQVTQMGQEVILRCVPISNHLYFYWYRQILGQKVEFLVSFYNNEISEKSEIFDDQFSVERPDGSNFTLKIRSTKLEDSAMYFCASSDRVTNVLTFGAGSRLTVL.

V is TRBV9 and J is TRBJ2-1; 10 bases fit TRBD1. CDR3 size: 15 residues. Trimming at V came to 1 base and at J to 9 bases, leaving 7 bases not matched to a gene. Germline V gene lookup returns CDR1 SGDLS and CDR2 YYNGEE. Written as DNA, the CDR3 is TGTGCCAGCAGCGTATGGGACAGGGGCGGGCCTGAGCAGTTCTTC. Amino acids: CASSVWDRGGPEQFF.

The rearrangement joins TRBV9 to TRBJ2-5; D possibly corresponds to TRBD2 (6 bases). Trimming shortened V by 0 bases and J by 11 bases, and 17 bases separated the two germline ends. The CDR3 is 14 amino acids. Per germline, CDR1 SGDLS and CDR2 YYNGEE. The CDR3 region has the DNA TGTGCCAGCAGCGTAGGGCGGGGAACTACGGCGCAGTACTTC. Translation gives CASSVGRGTTAQYF.

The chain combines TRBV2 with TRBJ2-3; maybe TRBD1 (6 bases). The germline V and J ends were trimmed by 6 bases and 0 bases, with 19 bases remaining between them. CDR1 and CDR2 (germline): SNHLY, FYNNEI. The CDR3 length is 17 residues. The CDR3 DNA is TGTGCCAGCAGCATAACGGGACACCCCATTAGCACAGATACGCAGTATTTT. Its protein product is CASSITGHPISTDTQYF. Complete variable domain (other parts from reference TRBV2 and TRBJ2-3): EPEVTQTPSHQVTQMGQEVILRCVPISNHLYFYWYRQILGQKVEFLVSFYNNEISEKSEIFDDQFSVERPDGSNFTLKIRSTKLEDSAMYFCASSITGHPISTDTQYFGPGTRLTVL.

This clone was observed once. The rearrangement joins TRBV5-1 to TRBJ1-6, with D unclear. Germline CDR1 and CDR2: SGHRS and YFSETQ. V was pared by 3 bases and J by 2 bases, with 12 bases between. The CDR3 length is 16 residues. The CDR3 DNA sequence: TGCGCCAGCAGCTCCGTGGCCAGCGCCTATAATTCACCCCTCCACTTT. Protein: CASSSVASAYNSPLHF.

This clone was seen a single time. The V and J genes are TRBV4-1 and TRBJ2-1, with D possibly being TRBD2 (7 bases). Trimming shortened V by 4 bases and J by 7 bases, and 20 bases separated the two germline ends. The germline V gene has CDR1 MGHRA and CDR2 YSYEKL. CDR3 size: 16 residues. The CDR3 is CASSPLLGGGRNEQFF. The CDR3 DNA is TGCGCCAGCAGCCCGCTCTTAGGGGGGGGAAGGAATGAGCAGTTCTTC.

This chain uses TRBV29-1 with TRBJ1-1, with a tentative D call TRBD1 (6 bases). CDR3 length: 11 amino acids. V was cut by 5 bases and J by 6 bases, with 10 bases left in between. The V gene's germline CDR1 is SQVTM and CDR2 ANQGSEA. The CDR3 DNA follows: TGCAGCGTTCCACAGGGCGCTGAAGCTTTCTTT. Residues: CSVPQGAEAFF.